This T cell receptor (beta chain) was sequenced in a study of beta chain features in type 1 diabetes. Broader study findings: There was a moderate but significant shortening of TCRB CDR3s in all four CD4+ subsets of Type 1 diabetes patients. Sequencing from cDNA could over-represent high-TCR-expressing cells. More deletions and fewer insertions at VDJ junctions were found in patients with type 1 diabetes. PCR could preferentially amplify shorter templates, alike in patients and controls.

CDR1 SGHRS and CDR2 YFSETQ come from the germline V gene. V was cut by 3 bases and J by 4 bases, with 20 bases left in between. CDR3 length: 16 amino acids. Every bit of the isolated RNA underwent reverse transcription, so sequencing read expressed TCRB transcripts. The data were produced by immunoSEQ multiplex PCR, yet TCRdb's version contains in-frame clones alone and is incomplete. The sample yields roughly 38,000 clones, approximately 62% seen once. The sample holds one count of this clone. No antigen is known for it. This chain connects TRBV5-1 to TRBJ2-7; D is possibly TRBD2 (8 bases). The sequencing sample was made of Tregs from blood. The sequence came from a young man with type 1 diabetes. Some clones in this sample may be carry-over from other donors' samples. CDR3 nucleotide sequence: TGCGCCAGCAGCTCGGGAGGGGGCCCATTAGGATACGAGCAGTACTTC. It encodes CASSSGGGPLGYEQYF.